Listed below are T cell receptor beta chains from one sample, sequenced in a study of identical twins. TCRdb re-called the 5' RACE reads with MiXCR, one entry per CDR3 protein. The sample has 220,000 or so distinct CDR3 sequences; 5.5% to 7% are singletons. These data also featured in a second study, about yellow fever vaccine responses in identical twins.

The sequenced sample was memory (CD45RO+) T cells sorted from blood. Receptors originate from a woman between 18 and 29 years old in good health. The CDR3 runs from the conserved cysteine through the conserved F or W. A D gene is named only where the DNA matches it firmly. Expanded clones are given a class, and other clones once, few, many or no size at all.

J gene: TRBJ2-1; D gene: TRBD2; V gene: TRBV11-2; clone size: many; CDR3 DNA: TGTGCCAGCAGTTTTCGGGCGGGGACTAGCGGGAGGAGAAATGAGCAGTTCTTC; CDR3 protein: CASSFRAGTSGRRNEQFF
J gene: TRBJ2-1; D gene: .; V gene: TRBV2; clone size: few; CDR3 DNA: TGTGCCAGCAGTGAATCCCCTAGGAATGAGCAGTTCTTC; CDR3 protein: CASSESPRNEQFF
J gene: TRBJ1-3; D gene: .; V gene: TRBV5-1; clone size: .; CDR3 DNA: TGCGCCAGCCGAACTGACCAGGGGACCTCTGGAAACACCATATATTTT; CDR3 protein: CASRTDQGTSGNTIYF
J gene: TRBJ1-1; D gene: .; V gene: TRBV12-3/TRBV12-4; clone size: many; CDR3 DNA: TGTGCCAGCAGTTTGGAAAGGGGCACTGAAGCTTTCTTT; CDR3 protein: CASSLERGTEAFF
J gene: TRBJ2-1; D gene: .; V gene: TRBV20-1; clone size: many; CDR3 DNA: TGCAGTGCTAGAGCTACACGGCGCAGTGAGCAGTTCTTC; CDR3 protein: CSARATRRSEQFF
J gene: TRBJ2-1; D gene: TRBD2; V gene: TRBV20-1; clone size: .; CDR3 DNA: TGCAGTGCTTACGGGACTAGCGGGAGGAGTTTTTACAATGAGCAGTTCTTC; CDR3 protein: CSAYGTSGRSFYNEQFF
J gene: TRBJ1-3; D gene: .; V gene: TRBV18; clone size: .; CDR3 DNA: TGTGCCAGCTCACCACTCAACCGGGACGGTAGAAACACCATATATTTT; CDR3 protein: CASSPLNRDGRNTIYF
J gene: TRBJ2-1; D gene: .; V gene: TRBV25-1; clone size: .; CDR3 DNA: TGTGCCAGCAGTGAAGGGGCGGATAGTTACAATGAGCAGTTCTTC; CDR3 protein: CASSEGADSYNEQFF
J gene: TRBJ2-3; D gene: TRBD2; V gene: TRBV20-1; clone size: .; CDR3 DNA: TGCAGTGCGCAGGACTCAGGACTAGCGGGAGAGGCTACGCAGTATTTT; CDR3 protein: CSAQDSGLAGEATQYF
J gene: TRBJ1-1; D gene: .; V gene: TRBV28; clone size: many; CDR3 DNA: TGTGCCAGCAGTTTGGGCGACACAAACGGGTTGAACACTGAAGCTTTCTTT; CDR3 protein: CASSLGDTNGLNTEAFF
J gene: TRBJ2-1; D gene: .; V gene: TRBV7-2; clone size: .; CDR3 DNA: TGTGCCAGCAGCTTTCCAGTTAGCGGAATTGAGCAGTTCTTC; CDR3 protein: CASSFPVSGIEQFF
J gene: TRBJ2-7; D gene: .; V gene: TRBV7-2; clone size: .; CDR3 DNA: TGTGCCAGCTCTAGCGCACTCTACGAGCAGTACTTC; CDR3 protein: CASSSALYEQYF
J gene: TRBJ2-3; D gene: TRBD2; V gene: TRBV4-2; clone size: .; CDR3 DNA: TGTGCCAGCAGCCCCGGGACTAGCGGGGAGGCAGATACGCAGTATTTT; CDR3 protein: CASSPGTSGEADTQYF
J gene: TRBJ2-5; D gene: TRBD2; V gene: TRBV5-1; clone size: few; CDR3 DNA: TGCGCCAGCAGCTTGGCCCTAGCGGGAGTCGGGGAGACCCAGTACTTC; CDR3 protein: CASSLALAGVGETQYF
J gene: TRBJ1-6; D gene: .; V gene: TRBV28; clone size: few; CDR3 DNA: TGTGCCAGCAGTTCCCAAAACAGCCGGAATTCACCCCTCCACTTT; CDR3 protein: CASSSQNSRNSPLHF
J gene: TRBJ1-1; D gene: .; V gene: TRBV14; clone size: .; CDR3 DNA: TGTGCCAGCAGCCCTAAGGACTCCCGGAACAGGTGGACTGAAGCTTTCTTT; CDR3 protein: CASSPKDSRNRWTEAFF
J gene: TRBJ2-3; D gene: TRBD2; V gene: TRBV6-1; clone size: .; CDR3 DNA: TGTGCCAGCAGTCAACTAGCGGGAGGGGCATCAGATACGCAGTATTTT; CDR3 protein: CASSQLAGGASDTQYF
J gene: TRBJ2-3; D gene: .; V gene: TRBV5-1; clone size: many; CDR3 DNA: TGCGCCAGCAGACAGGGAAGTGGGGCAGATACGCAGTATTTT; CDR3 protein: CASRQGSGADTQYF
J gene: TRBJ2-5; D gene: .; V gene: TRBV7-9; clone size: many; CDR3 DNA: TGTGCCAGCAGCCAGACTAGTGGGCGGGAGACCCAGTACTTC; CDR3 protein: CASSQTSGRETQYF
J gene: TRBJ2-7; D gene: TRBD2; V gene: TRBV7-9; clone size: few; CDR3 DNA: TGTGCCAGCAGCTTAGGGATGGGGCTAGCGGCATACGAGCAGTACTTC; CDR3 protein: CASSLGMGLAAYEQYF
J gene: TRBJ2-5; D gene: .; V gene: TRBV20-1; clone size: .; CDR3 DNA: TGCAGTGCTAGACTTCCGGCCACGGGTGCCCAGTACTTC; CDR3 protein: CSARLPATGAQYF
J gene: TRBJ2-7; D gene: .; V gene: TRBV5-4; clone size: .; CDR3 DNA: TGTGCCAGCAGCTTGGATCTAGATTCCTACGAGCAGTACTTC; CDR3 protein: CASSLDLDSYEQYF
J gene: TRBJ2-7; D gene: .; V gene: TRBV21-1; clone size: .; CDR3 DNA: TGTGCCAGGTTGGCCGCTGGACCGGTGTCCTACGAGCAGTACTTC; CDR3 protein: CARLAAGPVSYEQYF
J gene: TRBJ1-5; D gene: .; V gene: TRBV6-5; clone size: many; CDR3 DNA: TGTGCCAGCAGTTACCTGGGGGAGGGCAATCAGCCCCAGCATTTT; CDR3 protein: CASSYLGEGNQPQHF
J gene: TRBJ2-2; D gene: .; V gene: TRBV5-6; clone size: many; CDR3 DNA: TGTGCCAGCAGCTTGACTCTAACGAACACCGGGGAGCTGTTTTTT; CDR3 protein: CASSLTLTNTGELFF
J gene: TRBJ2-3; D gene: TRBD2; V gene: TRBV7-6; clone size: many; CDR3 DNA: TGTGCCAGCAGCTTATTGGTAGCGGGAGGAGATACGCAGTATTTT; CDR3 protein: CASSLLVAGGDTQYF
J gene: TRBJ1-1; D gene: .; V gene: TRBV12-3/TRBV12-4; clone size: few; CDR3 DNA: TGTGCCAGCAGTTTGTTGACAGGCCCTATGGCTTTCTTT; CDR3 protein: CASSLLTGPMAFF
J gene: TRBJ1-1; D gene: .; V gene: TRBV6-1; clone size: .; CDR3 DNA: TGTGCCAGCAGTGAGAGGGGTGGGGGAAATTTGAACACTGAAGCTTTCTTT; CDR3 protein: CASSERGGGNLNTEAFF
J gene: TRBJ2-3; D gene: .; V gene: TRBV4-1; clone size: many; CDR3 DNA: TGCGCCAGCAGCCGAGGGGGGGCGGCAGATACGCAGTATTTT; CDR3 protein: CASSRGGAADTQYF
J gene: TRBJ2-1; D gene: .; V gene: TRBV10-2; clone size: .; CDR3 DNA: TGCGCCAGCACCTGGAGTACGGACCCAAGGAGCTCCTACAATGAGCAGTTCTTC; CDR3 protein: CASTWSTDPRSSYNEQFF
J gene: TRBJ2-7; D gene: TRBD1; V gene: TRBV20-1; clone size: .; CDR3 DNA: TGCAGTGCTAGTTCGGGACAGGGTTTCTACGAGCAGTACTTC; CDR3 protein: CSASSGQGFYEQYF
J gene: TRBJ2-3; D gene: .; V gene: TRBV12-3/TRBV12-4; clone size: .; CDR3 DNA: TGTGCCAGCAGTTTAATTTCGGGAAAGAGCACAGATACGCAGTATTTT; CDR3 protein: CASSLISGKSTDTQYF
J gene: TRBJ1-1; D gene: TRBD1; V gene: TRBV19; clone size: many; CDR3 DNA: TGTGCCAGTACCGGGACAGGGGTGAGCACTGAAGCTTTCTTT; CDR3 protein: CASTGTGVSTEAFF
J gene: TRBJ2-5; D gene: TRBD2; V gene: TRBV20-1; clone size: many; CDR3 DNA: TGCAGTGCTTTAGCGGGAGGTAGCGTGCAGACCCAGTACTTC; CDR3 protein: CSALAGGSVQTQYF
J gene: TRBJ2-1; D gene: TRBD2; V gene: TRBV12-3/TRBV12-4; clone size: many; CDR3 DNA: TGTGCCAGCAGTGCAACACGACTAGCGGAGCAGTTCTTC; CDR3 protein: CASSATRLAEQFF
J gene: TRBJ1-5; D gene: .; V gene: TRBV12-3/TRBV12-4; clone size: many; CDR3 DNA: TGTGCCAGCAGCCGATCCGGGATCATCAATCAGCCCCAGCATTTT; CDR3 protein: CASSRSGIINQPQHF
J gene: TRBJ1-3; D gene: .; V gene: TRBV11-2; clone size: many; CDR3 DNA: TGTGCCAGCAGCCGTAACTACAGGAGCTCTGGAAACACCATATATTTT; CDR3 protein: CASSRNYRSSGNTIYF
J gene: TRBJ2-2; D gene: TRBD1; V gene: TRBV5-1; clone size: medium-sized; CDR3 DNA: TGCGCCAGCAGCCTGCACAGGGGGCAGACCGGGGAGCTGTTTTTT; CDR3 protein: CASSLHRGQTGELFF
J gene: TRBJ2-7; D gene: TRBD2; V gene: TRBV6-5; clone size: .; CDR3 DNA: TGTGCCAGCAGTTACTCCGACCGGGCGCGGGAGTCCGAGCAGTACTTC; CDR3 protein: CASSYSDRARESEQYF
J gene: TRBJ1-5; D gene: .; V gene: TRBV10-2; clone size: .; CDR3 DNA: TGCGCCAGCACGGCGGACAATCAGCCCCAGCATTTT; CDR3 protein: CASTADNQPQHF
J gene: TRBJ2-5; D gene: .; V gene: TRBV10-2; clone size: many; CDR3 DNA: TGCGCCAGCAGCAAAATTCCGGGCGGGCCGGTCCAAGAGACCCAGTACTTC; CDR3 protein: CASSKIPGGPVQETQYF
J gene: TRBJ1-4; D gene: .; V gene: TRBV18; clone size: .; CDR3 DNA: TGTGCCAGCTCACCACAGGGTTACTTTGAAAAACTGTTTTTT; CDR3 protein: CASSPQGYFEKLFF
J gene: TRBJ2-1; D gene: .; V gene: TRBV7-3; clone size: few; CDR3 DNA: TGTGCCAGCAGCTCCACCGCCCAACACAATGAGCAGTTCTTC; CDR3 protein: CASSSTAQHNEQFF
J gene: TRBJ2-7; D gene: TRBD2; V gene: TRBV5-5; clone size: .; CDR3 DNA: TGTGCCAGCAGCTTGGCGGGACTAGCGGGAGCTTATTACGAGCAGTACTTC; CDR3 protein: CASSLAGLAGAYYEQYF
J gene: TRBJ1-2; D gene: .; V gene: TRBV12-3/TRBV12-4; clone size: many; CDR3 DNA: TGTGCCAGCAGGCTTAACTATGGCTACACCTTC; CDR3 protein: CASRLNYGYTF
J gene: TRBJ1-1; D gene: .; V gene: TRBV2; clone size: few; CDR3 DNA: TGTGCCAGCCGAACCCAGGGTAAAAACACTGAAGCTTTCTTT; CDR3 protein: CASRTQGKNTEAFF
J gene: TRBJ2-1; D gene: TRBD1; V gene: TRBV4-1; clone size: .; CDR3 DNA: TGCGCCAGCAGCCTCGGGACAGGGTCAGGCGGGAGTCCCTACAATGAGCAGTTCTTC; CDR3 protein: CASSLGTGSGGSPYNEQFF
J gene: TRBJ1-1; D gene: .; V gene: TRBV20-1; clone size: many; CDR3 DNA: TGCAGTGCTAGGCCAGGCAGGGGAATTTTAAGGAGTAACACTGAAGCTTTCTTT; CDR3 protein: CSARPGRGILRSNTEAFF
J gene: TRBJ2-1; D gene: .; V gene: TRBV11-3; clone size: .; CDR3 DNA: TGTGCCAGCAGCCCCGAAGGGGTTAGCTCCTACAATGAGCAGTTCTTC; CDR3 protein: CASSPEGVSSYNEQFF
J gene: TRBJ2-1; D gene: .; V gene: TRBV4-1; clone size: .; CDR3 DNA: TGCGCCAGCAGCCCCTGGACTTCCCAAAATGAGCAGTTCTTC; CDR3 protein: CASSPWTSQNEQFF
J gene: TRBJ2-2; D gene: TRBD1; V gene: TRBV27; clone size: many; CDR3 DNA: TGTGCCAGCAGTTATACAGGGGCGACCGGGGAGCTGTTTTTT; CDR3 protein: CASSYTGATGELFF
J gene: TRBJ2-5; D gene: .; V gene: TRBV5-5; clone size: few; CDR3 DNA: TGTGCCAGCAGCTTGTTGGGCAGAGGAAGTCAAGAGACCCAGTACTTC; CDR3 protein: CASSLLGRGSQETQYF
J gene: TRBJ2-7; D gene: TRBD1; V gene: TRBV7-2; clone size: many; CDR3 DNA: TGTGCCAGCAGCTCAATGGACAGGGACGAGCAGTACTTC; CDR3 protein: CASSSMDRDEQYF
J gene: TRBJ1-5; D gene: .; V gene: TRBV20-1; clone size: .; CDR3 DNA: TGCAGTGCTAGAGGCGCCTCCGCCAATCAGCCCCAGCATTTT; CDR3 protein: CSARGASANQPQHF
J gene: TRBJ2-3; D gene: TRBD2; V gene: TRBV6-1; clone size: few; CDR3 DNA: TGTGCCAGCAGTGAAAGGGAGGGGGATACGCAGTATTTT; CDR3 protein: CASSEREGDTQYF